The TCR beta chain under discussion was sequenced for a study of blood T cell repertoires in COVID-19. Study in general: The origin of the acute and convalescent COVID-19 samples was the United States, Italy and Spain. Sample material is recorded as cDNA or gDNA derived from T cells, B-cell-depleted T cells, or PBMCs.

The V gene lost 5 bases and the J gene lost 3 bases, with 8 bases spanning the gap. In germline, CDR1 is GTSNPN, CDR2 SVGIG (reference sequence). CDR3 length: 12 residues. In the authors' workflow: Quantification of nucleated cells was approximated via reference gene primer amplification. TCRdb keeps only in-frame clones here, not all; method: immunoSEQ multiplex PCR. Clone size and V and J calls were adopted from that table, with D and trimming inferred from the DNA. Among around 300,000 clones, approximately 88% were seen once, and the ten largest hold 0.85% to 1%. The chain links TRBV30 to TRBJ1-5, with D maybe TRBD1 (5 bases). The receptor was isolated from a woman between 40 and 55 years old who had recovered from COVID-19. The sequencing input was peripheral blood. The CDR3 bases are TGTGCCTGGGGGGGAGCCAATCAGCCCCAGCATTTT. This translates into CAWGGANQPQHF.